This T cell receptor beta chain came from a study of T cells in tumors after PD-1 blockade. Germline assignment: CDR1 SQVTM and CDR2 ANQGSEA. V was pared by 6 bases and J by 5 bases, with 28 bases between. The CDR3 runs 17 residues. TCRdb's table, derived via immunoSEQ multiplex PCR, lists solely in-frame clones and lacks some. The sample includes about 59,000 clones, 80% of them seen just once. The receptor was derived from a human donor with basal cell carcinoma. The genes are TRBV29-1 and TRBJ1-2; D is possibly TRBD1 (6 bases). The source was PBMCs, collected before anti-PD-1 treatment. The CDR3 sequence is CSVDRDTKGVQPYGYTF. In DNA, the CDR3 is TGCAGCGTGGACCGGGACACCAAGGGAGTCCAACCTTATGGCTACACCTTC.